The 10 T cell receptor beta chains given below trace back to one sample, sequenced in a study of blood T cell repertoires in COVID-19. Assay: immunoSEQ multiplex PCR; the TCRdb copy retains only in-frame clones and omits some. Of 60,000 to 85,000 clones listed, roughly 70% were seen once; the top ten hold more than 20%. The source material was peripheral blood. The receptors derive from a man aged 65 to 85 with acute or convalescent COVID-19.

The V call is TRBV28, the J call TRBJ1-5; the D gene is possibly TRBD1 (6 bases). Germline V gene data show CDR1 as MDHEN and CDR2 as SYDVKM. CDR3 length equals 14 residues. Deletions cut 3 bases from V and 9 bases from J, with 15 bases between. DNA of the CDR3: TGTGCCAGCAGTTTGGAAACAGGGTGGCGGCCCCAGCATTTT. Translation: CASSLETGWRPQHF.

This clone has at least ten counts. V and J are TRBV4-1 and TRBJ1-6, with 7 bases fitting TRBD1. The CDR3 is made up of 15 amino acids. Unmatched junction bases numbered 7, after V lost 2 bases and J lost 9 bases. CDR1 and CDR2 (germline): MGHRA, YSYEKL. The CDR3: CASSQTGANISPLHF. CDR3 nucleotide sequence: TGCGCCAGCAGCCAAACAGGGGCCAATATTTCACCCCTCCACTTT.

The chain joins TRBV15 to TRBJ2-1; 14 nucleotides match TRBD2. CDR1 is LNHNV and CDR2 is YYDKDF in the germline V gene (reference sequence). V lost 3 bases, J lost 10 bases, and 2 bases stayed unmatched. The CDR3 runs 14 residues. The CDR3 coding sequence is TGTGCCACCAGCAGCGGGACTAGCGGGAGAGAGCAGTTCTTC. It specifies CATSSGTSGREQFF.

The chain is built from TRBV6-5 and TRBJ2-3, with 7 bases lining up with TRBD2. Germline CDR1 and CDR2: MNHEY and SVGAGI. The CDR3 is made up of 13 amino acids. The CDR3 is CAASGLRTDTQYF. The CDR3 DNA reads as TGTGCGGCTAGCGGCCTAAGGACAGATACGCAGTATTTT.

V is TRBV28 and J is TRBJ2-5; perhaps TRBD1 as D (6 bases). This CDR3 is built from 13 residues. Germline V CDR1 and CDR2: MDHEN, SYDVKM. The V end lost 5 bases, the J end lost 3 bases, and 10 bases lay between the germline ends. The CDR3 protein is CASSGTGKETQYF. The DNA for the CDR3 is TGTGCCAGCAGTGGTACAGGGAAAGAGACCCAGTACTTC.

The rearrangement links TRBV29-1 to TRBJ1-2; 10 nucleotides line up with TRBD1. CDR3 size: 13 residues. Trimming removed 6 bases from V and 2 bases from J; junction bases left unmatched: 3. CDR1 and CDR2 from the germline V gene are SQVTM and ANQGSEA. The CDR3 here is CSVRTGGNYGYTF. The CDR3, as DNA: TGCAGCGTCAGGACAGGGGGGAACTATGGCTACACCTTC.

This clone was seen more than once but under ten times. This chain links TRBV18 with TRBJ1-5; D call uncertain. CDR1 is KGHSH, CDR2 LQKENI, per germline. The germline V and J ends were trimmed by 10 bases and 9 bases, with 13 bases remaining between them. This CDR3 comprises 11 residues. CDR3 sequence reads: CATAAEGPQHF. In DNA, the CDR3 is TGTGCCACCGCCGCAGAGGGGCCCCAGCATTTT.

This clone came up a few times. J is TRBJ1-5 and V is TRBV6-4; no reliable D call. The germline CDR1 and CDR2 sequences are MRHNA and SNTAGT. CDR3 length equals 14 residues. V was cut by 6 bases and J by 3 bases, with 12 bases left in between. The CDR3 sequence: CASSEEGANQPQHF. In DNA, the CDR3 is TGTGCCAGCAGCGAAGAGGGTGCCAATCAGCCCCAGCATTTT.

J is TRBJ2-1 and V is TRBV27; 14 nucleotides match TRBD2. This CDR3 has 14 amino acids. The germline V gene has CDR1 MNHEY and CDR2 SMNVEV (reference sequence). V trimming: 2 bases; J trimming: 15 bases; junction bases outside the gene matches: 6. Written as DNA, the CDR3 is TGTGCCAGCAGTTTAAGACTAGCGGGAGGGTTACGGTTCTTC. Its translation is CASSLRLAGGLRFF.

The chain carries TRBV6-6 and TRBJ1-5; D is uncertain. Germline loops: CDR1 MNHNY, CDR2 SVGAGI (reference sequence). Trimming pared 2 bases from V and 1 base from J, leaving 6 bases between. The CDR3 sequence is 14 residues long. In DNA form, the CDR3 reads TGTGCCAGCAGTTACGGAGAGAGCAATCAGCCCCAGCATTTT. Translating it yields CASSYGESNQPQHF.